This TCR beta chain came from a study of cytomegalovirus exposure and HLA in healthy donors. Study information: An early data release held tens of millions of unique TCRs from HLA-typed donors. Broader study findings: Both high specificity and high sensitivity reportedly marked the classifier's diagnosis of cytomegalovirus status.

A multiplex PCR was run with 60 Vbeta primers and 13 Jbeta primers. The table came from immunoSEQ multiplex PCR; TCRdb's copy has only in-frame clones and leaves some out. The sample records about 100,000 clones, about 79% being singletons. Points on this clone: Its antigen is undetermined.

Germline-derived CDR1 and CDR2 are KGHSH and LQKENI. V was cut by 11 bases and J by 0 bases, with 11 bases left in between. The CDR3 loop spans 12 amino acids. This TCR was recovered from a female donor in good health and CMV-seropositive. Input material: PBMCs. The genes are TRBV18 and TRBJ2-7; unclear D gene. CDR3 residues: CAFDDTSYEQYF. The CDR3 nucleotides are TGTGCCTTCGACGACACCTCCTACGAGCAGTACTTC.